What follows is one T cell receptor beta chain and its context. This entry comes from a study of shared clonotypes between healthy human individuals. Clones were read by immunoSEQ multiplex PCR, and TCRdb kept only the in-frame ones, dropping some. The repertoire holds approximately 2,000,000 clones, with around 93% as singletons. The germline V gene has CDR1 SGHTA and CDR2 FQGNSA. The CDR3 extends over 15 amino acids. Trimming took 1 base from V and 5 from J; bases not matched to a gene: 5. It was CD45RO-negative cells, positively selected for CCR7, that made up naive CD8 cells, with terminally differentiated effector memory CD45RA+ cells excluded.

The sequence was collected from a man between 18 and 29 years old in good health. Some clones in this sample may be carry-over from other donors' samples. The rearrangement joins TRBV7-2 to TRBJ1-1, with 9 bases matching TRBD1. The sample consisted of naive CD8+ T cells from PBMCs. The CDR3 DNA reads as TGTGCCAGCAGCTTAGGGACAGGGGCTTCTACTGAAGCTTTCTTT. Its protein is CASSLGTGASTEAFF.